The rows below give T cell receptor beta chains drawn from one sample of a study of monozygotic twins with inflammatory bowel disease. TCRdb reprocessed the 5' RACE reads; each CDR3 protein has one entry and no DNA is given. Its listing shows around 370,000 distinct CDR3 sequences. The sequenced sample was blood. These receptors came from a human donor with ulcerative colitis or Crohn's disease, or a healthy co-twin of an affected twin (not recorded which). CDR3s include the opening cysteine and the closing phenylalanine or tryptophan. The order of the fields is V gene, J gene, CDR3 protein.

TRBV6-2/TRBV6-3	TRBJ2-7	CASSPGGTAYEQYF
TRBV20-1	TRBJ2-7	CSARGPGHPFYEQYF
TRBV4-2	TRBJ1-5	CASSQQIQGAGQPQHF
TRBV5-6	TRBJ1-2	CASSLGVQGFEGYTF
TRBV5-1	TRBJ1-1	CASSSGTENTEAFF
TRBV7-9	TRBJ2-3	CASSLRLAQSTDTQYF
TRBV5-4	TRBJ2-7	CASSSEYQGDDEQYF
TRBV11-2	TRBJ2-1	CASSLEVSYNEQFF
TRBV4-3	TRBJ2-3	CASSQERFDTQYF
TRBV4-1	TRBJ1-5	CASSQEGGGSNQPQHF
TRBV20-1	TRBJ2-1	CSAERDEEDSYNEQFF
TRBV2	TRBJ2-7	CASSGAWRGAYEQYF
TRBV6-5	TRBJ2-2	CASSYSGTSGGNTGELFF
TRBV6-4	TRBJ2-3	CASSDPQRGGTDTQYF
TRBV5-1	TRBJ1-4	CASSLGTQSNEKLFF
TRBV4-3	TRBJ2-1	CASSQVGTGGDEQFF
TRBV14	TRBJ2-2	CASSQVGVGGLRELFF
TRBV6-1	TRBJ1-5	CASSGLRDQPQHF
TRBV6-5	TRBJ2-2	CASSYSRRNTGELFF
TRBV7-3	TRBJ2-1	CASSVLSAGLAGVDNEQFF
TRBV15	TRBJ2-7	CATSLPGTGGPYEQYF
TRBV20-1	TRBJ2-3	CSARTGVVIDTQYF
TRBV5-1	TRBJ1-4	CASSLGSSREKLFF
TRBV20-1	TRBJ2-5	CSACQDSTVGVKETQYF
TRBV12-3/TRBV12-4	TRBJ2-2	CASSLVHTGELFF
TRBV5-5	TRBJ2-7	CASSTGLALDEQYF
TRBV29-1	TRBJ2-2	CSVGLLGTGVGTGELFF
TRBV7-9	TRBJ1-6	CASRTGGAHNSPLHF
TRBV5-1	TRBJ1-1	CASRSGSMNTEAFF
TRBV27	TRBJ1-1	CASSRRRRGNTEAFF
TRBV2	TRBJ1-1	CASIRDTNTEAFF
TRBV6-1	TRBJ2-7	CASSEGGWKGSYEQYF
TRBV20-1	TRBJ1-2	CSANPRGVLVNYGYTF
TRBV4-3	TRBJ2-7	CASSQGTLSYEQYF
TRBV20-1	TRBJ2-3	CSARAALSTDTQYF
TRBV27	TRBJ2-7	CASSLSQTTEQYF
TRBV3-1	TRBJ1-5	CASSPVGRVHSNQPQHF
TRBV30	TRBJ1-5	CAWSVGQGNQPQHF
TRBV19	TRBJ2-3	CASRVTGWATDTQYF
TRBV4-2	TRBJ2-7	CASSEADGSEQYF
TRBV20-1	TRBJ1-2	CSARDSRTAANYGYTF
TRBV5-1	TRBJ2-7	CASSSRLAGDEQYF
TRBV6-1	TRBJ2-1	CASSKNRAPRNEQFF
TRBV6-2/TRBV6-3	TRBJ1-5	CASSYSNGVRNQPQHF
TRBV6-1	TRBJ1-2	CASSEPRDGYTF
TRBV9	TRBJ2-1	CASSVAGTSGGYNEQFF
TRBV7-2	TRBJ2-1	CASSLGSGGQDEQFF
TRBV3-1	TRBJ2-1	CASSQGISGSSYNEQFF
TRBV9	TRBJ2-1	CASSVVTGYEQFF
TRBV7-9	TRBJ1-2	CASSLAQDYGYTF
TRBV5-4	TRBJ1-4	CASSSMDRGGSEKLFF
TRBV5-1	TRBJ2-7	CASTPGHTYEQYF
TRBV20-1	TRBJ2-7	CSAYDRSVPHEQYF
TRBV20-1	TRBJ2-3	CSAPMRGQGTDTQYF